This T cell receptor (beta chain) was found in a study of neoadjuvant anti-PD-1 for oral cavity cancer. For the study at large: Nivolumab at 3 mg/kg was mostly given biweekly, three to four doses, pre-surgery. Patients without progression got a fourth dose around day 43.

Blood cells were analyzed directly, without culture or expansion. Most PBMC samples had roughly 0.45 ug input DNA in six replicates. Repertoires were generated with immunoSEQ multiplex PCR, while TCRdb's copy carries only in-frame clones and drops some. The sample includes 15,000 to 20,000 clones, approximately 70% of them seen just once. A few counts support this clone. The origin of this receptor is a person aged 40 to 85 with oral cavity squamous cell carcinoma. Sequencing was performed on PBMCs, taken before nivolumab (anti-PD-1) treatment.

The CDR3 DNA follows: TGCGCCAGCAGCTTCGTAGTACAAGAGACCCAGTACTTC. This encodes CASSFVVQETQYF. The chain uses TRBV5-1 and TRBJ2-5, with unresolved D. V was clipped by 2 bases and J by 2 bases, with 7 bases between them. This CDR3 comprises 13 residues. In germline, CDR1 is SGHRS, CDR2 YFSETQ.